This T cell receptor beta chain comes out of a study of control samples from healthy donors and cancer patients. The germline V gene encodes CDR1 ENHRY and CDR2 SYGVKD. The germline V and J ends were trimmed by 7 bases and 4 bases, with 19 bases remaining between them. This CDR3 has 16 residues. Sequencing used immunoSEQ multiplex PCR; TCRdb keeps in-frame clones, though not all of them. The sample has 150,000 or so clones, 93% seen once. This receptor was identified in a man aged 18 to 29 in good health. The sequenced sample consisted of blood. The V and J genes are TRBV10-3 and TRBJ2-2, with D possibly matching TRBD2 (6 bases). The CDR3 bases are TGTGCCATCACCCGAACCCCGGGGGTCGGCACCGGGGAGCTGTTTTTT. It yields the protein CAITRTPGVGTGELFF.